The 26 T cell receptor beta chains below were found in one sample sequenced in a study of blood T cell repertoires in COVID-19. Some clones are missing from TCRdb's copy, which holds only in-frame ones; the method was immunoSEQ multiplex PCR. The sample includes more than 100,000 clones, roughly 90% of them seen just once. The sequencing sample was made of peripheral blood. These receptors were collected from a man aged 65-85 years with active COVID-19.

V usage is TRBV10-1 and J usage is TRBJ2-3, with D perhaps matching TRBD2 (6 bases). The CDR3 is 14 residues long. V was pared by 8 bases and J by 3 bases, with 15 bases between. The germline gives CDR1 WNHNN, CDR2 SYGVQD (reference sequence). The CDR3 coding sequence is TGCGCCAGCCTAGGACGGGAGAGGACAGATACGCAGTATTTT. Its protein product is CASLGRERTDTQYF.

The V call is TRBV4-1, the J call TRBJ2-7; 7 bases line up with TRBD2. V trimming: 2 bases; J trimming: 1 base; junction bases outside the gene matches: 8. Germline V gene data show CDR1 as MGHRA and CDR2 as YSYEKL. CDR3 length: 16 amino acids. The CDR3 protein is CASSQRPIGRSYEQYF. CDR3 coding DNA: TGCGCCAGCAGCCAAAGACCTATCGGGAGGTCCTACGAGCAGTACTTC.

This clone was seen a few times. The V and J genes are TRBV5-1 and TRBJ2-2, with a tentative D call TRBD1 (6 bases). Trimming took off 5 bases at V and 2 bases at J, with 13 bases between the two ends. CDR3 length: 15 amino acids. Germline V gene sequence: CDR1 SGHRS, CDR2 YFSETQ. CDR3 amino acids: CASSRRDKNTGELFF. The CDR3 DNA is TGCGCCAGCAGTAGACGGGACAAAAACACCGGGGAGCTGTTTTTT. Full variable domain (outside the CDR3, taken from reference TRBV5-1 and TRBJ2-2): KAGVTQTPRYLIKTRGQQVTLSCSPISGHRSVSWYQQTPGQGLQFLFEYFSETQRNKGNFPGRFSGRQFSNSRSEMNVSTLELGDSALYLCASSRRDKNTGELFFGEGSRLTVL.

V usage is TRBV5-1 and J usage is TRBJ2-2; a possible D gene is TRBD2 (6 bases). Deletions cut 0 bases from V and 2 bases from J, with 17 bases between. Germline loops: CDR1 SGHRS, CDR2 YFSETQ. The CDR3 is 18 residues long. CDR3 DNA sequence: TGCGCCAGCAGCTTGGTTTTCTTGAGCGGGCGTAACACCGGGGAGCTGTTTTTT. As protein: CASSLVFLSGRNTGELFF.

V usage is TRBV6-2 or TRBV6-3 and J usage is TRBJ2-5; D possibly corresponds to TRBD2 (6 bases). CDR3 length: 14 amino acids. Trimming stripped 5 bases from V and 3 bases from J, with 13 bases between. Germline CDR1 and CDR2: MNHEY and SVGEGT. For the CDR3, the DNA is TGTGCCAGCAGTAGGGGCGGGATAGAAGAGACCCAGTACTTC. Translated, it gives CASSRGGIEETQYF.

The V gene is TRBV7-8, the J gene TRBJ1-4, with D perhaps matching TRBD1 (5 bases). The V gene lost 4 bases and the J gene lost 3 bases, with 9 bases spanning the gap. Per the germline V gene, CDR1 is SGHVS and CDR2 is FQNEAQ. This CDR3 is 14 amino acids long. This CDR3 reads CASSSGGANEKLFF. The CDR3 nucleotides read TGTGCCAGCAGCTCCGGGGGTGCTAATGAAAAACTGTTTTTT.

The J gene is TRBJ1-6, the V gene TRBV7-6; D is unresolved. The V gene's germline CDR1 is SGHVS and CDR2 FNYEAQ. The CDR3 sequence is 14 residues long. The V end was cut by 1 base, the J end by 7 bases, with 8 bases between. The CDR3 region has the DNA TGTGCCAGCAGCTTAGTTCTGAGAAATTCACCCCTCCACTTT. Translated, it gives CASSLVLRNSPLHF.

The V and J genes are TRBV6-6 and TRBJ2-5, with D unclear. Trimming stripped 6 bases from V and 4 bases from J, with 6 bases between. The length of the CDR3 is 11 residues. CDR1 is MNHNY, CDR2 SVGAGI, per germline (reference sequence). The CDR3 loop is CASSRRETQYF. The CDR3, as DNA: TGTGCCAGCAGCCGACGAGAGACCCAGTACTTC.

J is TRBJ2-5 and V is TRBV7-2; 8 bases match TRBD2. Germline V gene data show CDR1 as SGHTA and CDR2 as FQGNSA. V lost 5 bases to trimming and J lost 5 bases; unmatched junction nucleotides: 4. This CDR3 is built from 13 residues. The CDR3 DNA is TGTGCCAGCAGCACCCGGGGGGGGGAGACCCAGTACTTC. This sequence encodes CASSTRGGETQYF.

This sequence joins TRBV30 and TRBJ1-1; TRBD1 aligns across 7 bases. Germline lookup yields CDR1 GTSNPN and CDR2 SVGIG (reference sequence). J gave up 5 bases and V 4 bases, and 7 bases lay outside the gene matches. This CDR3 is built from 13 residues. In DNA form, the CDR3 reads TGTGCCTGGACCAACAGGGGAAGGACTGAAGCTTTCTTT. Its protein is CAWTNRGRTEAFF.

The CDR3 nucleotides read TGTGCCAGCAAGGGCCCGGACAGCTCCTACGAGCAGTACTTC. Residues: CASKGPDSSYEQYF. This rearrangement joins TRBV2 to TRBJ2-7, with D possibly TRBD1 on 6 matching bases. Between the trimmed V and J ends, which lost 7 bases and 0 bases, there was a span of 13 bases. Germline lookup yields CDR1 SNHLY and CDR2 FYNNEI. The CDR3 consists of 14 residues.

Relative to its sample, this clone is medium-sized (0.01 to 0.1%). The CDR3 DNA follows: TGTGCCAGTAGTATCGGGACAGATACGCAGTATTTT. Protein: CASSIGTDTQYF. The V and J genes are TRBV19 and TRBJ2-3; unclear D gene. This CDR3 contains 12 residues. The V end lost 3 bases, the J end lost 3 bases, and 4 bases lay between the germline ends. Germline V gene lookup returns CDR1 LNHDA and CDR2 SQIVND (reference sequence).

The chain couples TRBV7-3 to TRBJ2-1; possible D gene TRBD2, 6 bases. V was pared by 5 bases and J by 0 bases, with 14 bases between. Per germline, CDR1 SGHTA and CDR2 FQGTGA. This CDR3 has 16 residues. DNA for the CDR3: TGTGCCAGCAGCCCGTCGGCGGGAAGCTCCTACAATGAGCAGTTCTTC. It translates to CASSPSAGSSYNEQFF.

The chain links TRBV10-3 to TRBJ1-5; no clear D gene. CDR1 is ENHRY, CDR2 SYGVKD, per germline. The germline V and J ends were trimmed by 3 bases and 5 bases, with 5 bases remaining between them. This CDR3 region has 12 residues. Here the CDR3 reads CAISDFDQPQHF. CDR3 in DNA: TGTGCCATCAGTGACTTCGATCAGCCCCAGCATTTT.

The chain has TRBV7-9 and TRBJ2-7; 7 bases fit TRBD2. The CDR3 is 15 residues long. Trimming at V came to 8 bases and at J to 6 bases, leaving 16 bases not matched to a gene. Germline CDR1 SEHNR, CDR2 FQNEAQ (reference sequence). CDR3 in amino acids: CASSGTAGETLEQYF. DNA of the CDR3: TGTGCCAGCTCAGGAACGGCGGGAGAGACCCTCGAGCAGTACTTC.

The chain links TRBV27 to TRBJ2-1; 9 bases map to TRBD1. CDR1 MNHEY and CDR2 SMNVEV come from the germline V gene (reference sequence). The CDR3 runs to 15 residues. The V and J ends lost 4 bases and 8 bases, in that order; junction bases with no gene match: 9. The CDR3 sequence: CASSSGTGRGHEQFF. CDR3 DNA: TGTGCCAGCAGTTCTGGGACAGGGAGGGGTCATGAGCAGTTCTTC.

V gene TRBV27 combines with J gene TRBJ2-7; TRBD1 aligns across 8 bases. Germline trimming cut 7 bases from V and 4 bases from J; bases unmatched to any gene: 15. Germline CDR1 reads MNHEY; CDR2 reads SMNVEV (reference sequence). The CDR3 sequence is 16 residues long. CDR3 sequence: CASTNRRGQAGYEQYF. The CDR3 DNA reads TGTGCCAGCACTAACCGCCGGGGACAGGCCGGATACGAGCAGTACTTC.

The chain couples TRBV19 to TRBJ2-7; a weak D match, TRBD1 (6 bases). The V end was cut by 0 bases, the J end by 2 bases, with 11 bases between. The CDR3 sequence is 15 residues long. Germline CDR1 and CDR2: LNHDA and SQIVND (reference sequence). Written as DNA, the CDR3 is TGTGCCAGTAGTATAGATGGGGCAGGGGCCTACGAGCAGTACTTC. This gives the protein CASSIDGAGAYEQYF. Full variable domain (outside the CDR3, taken from reference TRBV19 and TRBJ2-7): DGGITQSPKYLFRKEGQNVTLSCEQNLNHDAMYWYRQDPGQGLRLIYYSQIVNDFQKGDIAEGYSVSREKKESFPLTVTSAQKNPTAFYLCASSIDGAGAYEQYFGPGTRLTVT.

This chain uses TRBV6-5 with TRBJ2-1, with TRBD2 matching 8 bases. Germline CDR1 is MNHEY and CDR2 is SVGAGI. CDR3 size: 13 residues. V lost 2 bases to trimming and J lost 15 bases; unmatched junction nucleotides: 9. CDR3 in DNA: TGTGCCAGCAGTTACGGACCCGGGACTAGTACGTTCTTC. It is translated as CASSYGPGTSTFF.

The chain combines TRBV12-5 with TRBJ1-1, with TRBD1 matching 7 bases. The V gene end was trimmed by 6 bases and the J gene end by 5 bases; junction bases not matched to a gene: 6. The CDR3 totals 13 residues. Germline CDR1 LGHNT, CDR2 FRNRAP. The CDR3 DNA reads as TGTGCTAGTGGGGTAAGGGGGCCAACTGAAGCTTTCTTT. The encoded protein is CASGVRGPTEAFF.

The DNA for the CDR3 is TGTGCCAGCAGCCAACGTACCTCTAGACTGTTTTTT. Translation gives CASSQRTSRLFF. The V and J genes are TRBV5-6 and TRBJ1-4; D unclear. Trimming took off 4 bases at V and 13 bases at J, with 14 bases between the two ends. This CDR3 has 12 amino acids. In germline, CDR1 is SGHDT, CDR2 YYEEEE.

The chain has TRBV9 and TRBJ2-1; maybe TRBD1 (7 bases). Trimming took 3 bases from V and 5 from J, leaving 18 bases between them. This CDR3 is 16 amino acids long. CDR1 is SGDLS and CDR2 is YYNGEE in the germline V gene. The CDR3 coding sequence is TGTGCCAGCAGCGGGGAAGGGCAGGGGGGCCACAATGAGCAGTTCTTC. It specifies CASSGEGQGGHNEQFF. Full variable domain (missing parts from reference TRBV9 and TRBJ2-1): DSGVTQTPKHLITATGQRVTLRCSPRSGDLSVYWYQQSLDQGLQFLIQYYNGEERAKGNILERFSAQQFPDLHSELNLSSLELGDSALYFCASSGEGQGGHNEQFFGPGTRLTVL.

The V gene is TRBV14, the J gene TRBJ2-3, with 14 bases identical to TRBD2. The germline gives CDR1 SGHDN, CDR2 FVKESK. Losses at the gene ends were 0 bases for V and 5 bases for J; bases not matched to a gene: 7. The CDR3 covers 18 residues. The CDR3 sequence: CASSQDPGLAGGRDTQYF. CDR3 bases: TGTGCCAGCAGCCAAGACCCCGGACTAGCGGGAGGACGAGATACGCAGTATTTT. The complete variable domain, with remaining parts taken from reference TRBV14 and TRBJ2-3, reads EAGVTQFPSHSVIEKGQTVTLRCDPISGHDNLYWYRRVMGKEIKFLLHFVKESKQDESGMPNNRFLAERTGGTYSTLKVQPAELEDSGVYFCASSQDPGLAGGRDTQYFGPGTRLTVL.

The chain links TRBV5-4 to TRBJ2-3, with 10 bases matching TRBD1. This CDR3 is 16 amino acids long. V trimming: 0 bases; J trimming: 2 bases; junction bases outside the gene matches: 3. Germline-derived CDR1 and CDR2 are SGHNT and YYREEE (reference sequence). CDR3 loop: CASSLGDRGATDTQYF. For the CDR3, the DNA is TGTGCCAGCAGCTTGGGGGACAGGGGAGCCACAGATACGCAGTATTTT.

This chain's CDR3 is CASSEGSLFGNTIYF. CDR3 in DNA: TGTGCCAGCAGTGAAGGCAGTCTTTTTGGAAACACCATATATTTT. The V and J genes are TRBV6-1 and TRBJ1-3; D unresolved. The CDR3 contains 15 residues. Trimming shortened V by 1 base and J by 3 bases, and 10 bases separated the two germline ends. CDR1 is MNHNS, CDR2 SASEGT, per germline.

This sequence joins TRBV27 and TRBJ2-1, with D possibly matching TRBD2 (5 bases). V was clipped by 8 bases and J by 4 bases, with 27 bases between them. CDR1 is MNHEY, CDR2 SMNVEV, per germline (reference sequence). The CDR3 contains 18 residues. Written as DNA, the CDR3 is TGTGCCAGCGGCAGAAATCCCTCAGCGGCTGCCAAATACAATGAGCAGTTCTTC. This codes for CASGRNPSAAAKYNEQFF.